What follows is one TCR beta chain and its context. This specimen comes from a study of patients and donors after allogeneic stem cell transplantation. The CDR3 loop spans 15 amino acids. CDR1 is MNHEY, CDR2 SVGAGI, per germline. V was trimmed by 3 bases and J by 0 bases, leaving 11 bases between them. TCRdb re-called the RT-PCR reads with MiXCR, one entry per CDR3 protein. This sample has 84,000 or so distinct CDR3 sequences, with about 48% found just once. The sample comprised blood, either unsorted or a sorted T cell fraction (not recorded which). V gene TRBV6-5 combines with J gene TRBJ1-1; no clear D. The receptor comes from a human donor who was either an allogeneic HSCT recipient or a stem cell or donor lymphocyte infusion donor (not recorded which). It is not recorded whose cells these are; they may come from a transplant donor. The CDR3 nucleotides are TGTGCCAGCAGTTATTTTAGCGTTATGAACACTGAAGCTTTCTTT. It yields the protein CASSYFSVMNTEAFF.